The present T cell receptor (beta chain) was sequenced within a study of T-cell memory formation after mild COVID-19. This CDR3 is 17 amino acids long. The J segment lost 0 bases and the V segment lost 5 bases, leaving 13 bases of the junction unmatched. Germline CDR1 and CDR2: DFQATT and SNEGSKA (reference sequence). Via MiXCR, TCRdb re-called the 5' RACE reads, giving one row per CDR3 protein. The sample consists of 470,000 or so distinct CDR3 sequences, 15% to 20% of them appearing once. The TCR was taken from an adult woman who had mild COVID-19 (a few samples of this study predate the infection). Cell type and time point are not known. The sequenced sample consisted of PBMCs or a T cell subset sorted from them (not recorded which). The rearrangement uses TRBV20-1 and TRBJ2-5, with 9 bases fitting TRBD2. DNA of the CDR3: TGCAGTGCTCCTCTGGCCGGGGCTAGCGGGGACCAAGAGACCCAGTACTTC. The encoded protein is CSAPLAGASGDQETQYF.